This TCR beta chain is from a study of regulatory T cells in long-lasting Graves disease. General study findings and limits: With persistent disease, TRBV28, TRBJ1-2 and TRBJ2-5 were the favored segments.

This clonotype was counted ten times or more. Antigen unknown. Time point indicated: newly diagnosed GD, antithyroid drugs for less than 3 months. The TCR library used RNA extracted from PBMCs. Germline loops: CDR1 SNHLY, CDR2 FYNNEI. The CDR3 runs to 16 residues. Trimming took 6 bases from V and 2 from J, leaving 17 bases between them. Arm-PCR of CDR3 regions and iRepertoire HTBI primers were used to build TCR beta libraries. Original processing notes: Identification yielded 62 TRBV and 14 TRBJ segments across samples. Each CDR3 protein gets one entry after TCRdb re-called the multiplex PCR reads with MiXCR. Clone size and V and J calls follow TCRdb, not the original study. This repertoire shows some 220,000 distinct CDR3 sequences, about 19% found once; its top ten account for 12%. The sample was also reused in another study, on T cells in Graves' hyperthyroidism and ophthalmopathy. This second study says: Researchers ran a first-round RT-PCR on the TCR CDR3 using the HTBI primer set. Model predictions of ophthalmopathy came a median roughly 6.7 months before onset.

The chain combines TRBV2 with TRBJ2-4; perhaps TRBD1 as D (6 bases). The sample in question was peripheral blood mononuclear cells (PBMCs), obtained at new diagnosis, from a patient treated with antithyroid drugs. The TCR sequence derives from a woman aged 30 to 39 with Graves disease. In DNA form, the CDR3 reads TGTGCCAGCAGAGACCATGGGGGCCCGACCAAAAACATTCAGTACTTC. Protein sequence: CASRDHGGPTKNIQYF.